What follows is one TCR beta chain and its context. Generated by immunoSEQ multiplex PCR, the TCRdb table keeps only in-frame clones and is missing some. The sample carries a few hundred thousand clones, over 80% recorded once. The sample belongs to a study of blood T cell repertoires in COVID-19. V lost 3 bases and J 2 bases, leaving 12 bases between the germline ends. The germline CDR1 and CDR2 sequences are KGHSH and LQKENI. The CDR3 runs to 15 residues. The sequence derives from a woman aged 18-29 years who had recovered from COVID-19. The rearrangement uses TRBV18 and TRBJ2-3, with D possibly matching TRBD2 (7 bases). Source material: PBMCs or T cells enriched from blood (not recorded which). The CDR3 sequence is CASSPSGGDTDTQYF. For the CDR3, the DNA is TGTGCCAGCTCACCCTCGGGGGGCGACACAGATACGCAGTATTTT.